The 23 T cell receptor beta chains below were found in one sample sequenced in a study of cytomegalovirus exposure and HLA in healthy donors. Primers: 60 Vbeta forward and 13 Jbeta reverse. Some clones are missing from TCRdb's copy, which holds only in-frame ones; the method was immunoSEQ multiplex PCR. The sample lists about 150,000 clones, 80% seen once, with roughly 13% in the top ten. The specimen sequenced was PBMCs. The receptors were gathered from a man between 25 and 39 years old in good health and CMV-seropositive.

V usage is TRBV14 and J usage is TRBJ2-7; D not certain. This CDR3 region has 13 residues. CDR1 SGHDN and CDR2 FVKESK come from the germline V gene. Between the trimmed V and J ends, which lost 0 bases and 6 bases, there was a span of 9 bases. The CDR3 DNA reads as TGTGCCAGCAGCCAAGATTTACGGAGCGAGCAGTACTTC. This translates into CASSQDLRSEQYF.

V and J are TRBV7-6 and TRBJ1-5, with D perhaps TRBD1 (6 bases). Germline CDR1 SGHVS, CDR2 FNYEAQ. The V and J ends lost 5 bases and 7 bases respectively, with 12 bases between them. CDR3 length: 13 residues. The CDR3 protein is CASSTDRRQPQHF. CDR3 DNA: TGTGCCAGCAGCACGGACAGACGGCAGCCCCAGCATTTT.

This clone was counted a single time. The chain employs TRBV19 and TRBJ2-7, with 8 bases aligning to TRBD2. Germline V lookup: CDR1 LNHDA, CDR2 SQIVND (reference sequence). CDR3 length: 15 amino acids. V lost 5 bases and J lost 0; bases outside the gene matches: 6. DNA of the CDR3: TGTGCCAGTAGTGGTTCTAGCGGGTCCTCCTACGAGCAGTACTTC. The encoded protein is CASSGSSGSSYEQYF.

This clone was counted between two and nine times. The chain joins TRBV19 to TRBJ1-5; D not certain. V lost 3 bases, J lost 6 bases, and 12 bases lay in between. This CDR3 is built from 14 residues. Germline V lookup: CDR1 LNHDA, CDR2 SQIVND (reference sequence). CDR3 amino acids: CASSIPVRGQPQHF. The DNA of the CDR3 is TGTGCCAGTAGTATCCCTGTCCGCGGTCAGCCCCAGCATTTT.

Turning to this clone: A junction end diverges from the germline sequence, so it may reflect a read error. The chain recombines TRBV28 with TRBJ1-5; 7 bases match TRBD1. The CDR3 has 12 amino acids. Germline V gene lookup returns CDR1 MDHEN and CDR2 SYDVKM. CDR3 bases: TGTGCCAGCAGTTCCACGTTGGACAGGCCGGATTTT. This codes for CASSSTLDRPDF. Using reference TRBV28 and TRBJ1-5 for the parts outside the CDR3, the full variable domain is DVKVTQSSRYLVKRTGEKVFLECVQDMDHENMFWYRQDPGLGLRLIYFSYDVKMKEKGDIPEGYSVSREKKERFSLILESASTNQTSMYLCASSSTLDRPDFGDGTRLSIL.

This clone was seen once. The chain employs TRBV20-1 and TRBJ2-7; perhaps TRBD1 as D (6 bases). Trimming removed 3 bases from V and 6 bases from J, with 9 bases in between. The CDR3 sequence is 11 residues long. Germline values: CDR1 DFQATT, CDR2 SNEGSKA (reference sequence). The CDR3 is CSASRGFEQYF. CDR3 DNA: TGCAGTGCTAGCAGGGGTTTCGAGCAGTACTTC.

The chain employs TRBV5-5 and TRBJ2-7; D remains ambiguous. This CDR3 is built from 12 residues. V was shortened by 0 bases and J by 3 bases, with 4 bases between the two germline ends. Germline V gene lookup returns CDR1 SGHKS and CDR2 YYEKEE (reference sequence). CDR3 sequence reads: CASSLGIYEQYF. The CDR3 DNA sequence: TGTGCCAGCAGCTTGGGTATCTACGAGCAGTACTTC.

V gene TRBV5-5 combines with J gene TRBJ2-3; 8 bases are shared with TRBD1. This CDR3 contains 14 residues. The germline V gene encodes CDR1 SGHKS and CDR2 YYEKEE (reference sequence). The J segment lost 5 bases and the V segment lost 0 bases, leaving 2 bases of the junction unmatched. The CDR3 here is CASSLGTGKDTQYF. CDR3 coding DNA: TGTGCCAGCAGCTTGGGGACAGGGAAAGATACGCAGTATTTT.

The chain employs TRBV5-6 and TRBJ2-5, with 9 bases aligning to TRBD1. Per the germline V gene, CDR1 is SGHDT and CDR2 is YYEEEE. V shed 6 bases, J shed 5 bases, and the junction held 11 bases outside the gene matches. CDR3 length: 15 residues. CDR3 DNA: TGTGCCAGCACCTTTTTTTCGACAGGGGGGGAGACCCAGTACTTC. This encodes CASTFFSTGGETQYF.

The chain is built from TRBV28 and TRBJ1-1; D is perhaps TRBD1 (5 bases). Germline CDR1 and CDR2: MDHEN and SYDVKM. This CDR3 is 14 amino acids long. With 6 bases removed from V and 1 base from J, the gap between germline ends came to 12 bases. DNA for the CDR3: TGTGCCAGCAGCCTCAGGGTGCAGAACACTGAAGCTTTCTTT. Translation: CASSLRVQNTEAFF. Complete variable domain (other parts from reference TRBV28 and TRBJ1-1): DVKVTQSSRYLVKRTGEKVFLECVQDMDHENMFWYRQDPGLGLRLIYFSYDVKMKEKGDIPEGYSVSREKKERFSLILESASTNQTSMYLCASSLRVQNTEAFFGQGTRLTVV.

The CDR3 nucleotides are TGCGCCAGCAGCTTGGGTGGGGGAGGCTCCTACGAGCAGTACTTC. It is translated as CASSLGGGGSYEQYF. This chain uses TRBV5-1 with TRBJ2-5, with D perhaps matching TRBD2 (6 bases). The DNA end favors TRBJ2-7, so the J call may be wrong. Germline CDR1 SGHRS, CDR2 YFSETQ. The CDR3 is made up of 15 amino acids.

This chain connects TRBV7-8 to TRBJ1-4, with TRBD1 identical over 7 bases. The CDR3 loop spans 15 amino acids. Germline-derived CDR1 and CDR2 are SGHVS and FQNEAQ. With 4 bases clipped from V and 4 bases from J, the junction kept 6 bases outside the gene matches. Here the CDR3 DNA reads TGTGCCAGCAGCTCCGACAGGGCAAATAATGAAAAACTGTTTTTT. Amino acids: CASSSDRANNEKLFF.

This clone was recorded a few times. The chain has TRBV7-9 and TRBJ2-7; 15 bases align to TRBD2. The CDR3 totals 16 residues. Unmatched junction bases numbered 7, after V lost 5 bases and J lost 5 bases. The germline gives CDR1 SEHNR, CDR2 FQNEAQ (reference sequence). This CDR3 reads CASSPGTSGRTDEQYF. DNA of the CDR3: TGTGCCAGCAGCCCAGGGACTAGCGGGAGGACCGACGAGCAGTACTTC.

The chain joins TRBV5-1 to TRBJ2-1, with D possibly matching TRBD2 (5 bases). Trimming left V 7 bases short and J 4 bases short, with 15 bases between. The germline CDR1 and CDR2 sequences are SGHRS and YFSETQ. The CDR3 sequence is 14 residues long. The CDR3 bases are TGCGCCAGCTCCCCGGGGTCTGAGTACAATGAGCAGTTCTTC. This codes for CASSPGSEYNEQFF.

This clone occurred a few times. CDR3 sequence: CASSGQGYNEQFF. The CDR3 bases are TGTGCCAGTAGTGGGCAGGGATACAATGAGCAGTTCTTC. The chain joins TRBV19 to TRBJ2-1, with a possible D match to TRBD1 (5 bases). Germline CDR1 reads LNHDA; CDR2 reads SQIVND (reference sequence). This CDR3 region has 13 residues. Trimming stripped 5 bases from V and 4 bases from J, with 9 bases between.

The CDR3 sequence: CASGWLAGDYEQYF. CDR3 in DNA: TGTGCCAGCGGGTGGCTAGCGGGAGACTACGAGCAGTACTTC. The chain employs TRBV21-1 and TRBJ2-5; the D segment call TRBD2 is taken from the table without a DNA check. The J call may be wrong; the DNA end is better matched by TRBJ2-7. TRBV21-1 is given as a pseudogene. The CDR3 has 14 amino acids.

This chain connects TRBV2 to TRBJ1-6; no definite D call. The CDR3 extends over 15 amino acids. V was trimmed by 4 bases and J by 4 bases, leaving 11 bases between them. The germline CDR1 and CDR2 sequences are SNHLY and FYNNEI. The DNA for the CDR3 is TGTGCCAGCAGTGGTGGCAGAATGTATAATTCACCCCTCCACTTT. This translates into CASSGGRMYNSPLHF.

The DNA of the CDR3 is TGTGCCAGCAGTACTATTCAGGGGGAATATACGCAGTATTTT. Protein: CASSTIQGEYTQYF. The rearrangement links TRBV27 to TRBJ2-3; 7 bases fit TRBD1. Germline V CDR1 and CDR2: MNHEY, SMNVEV (reference sequence). The CDR3 covers 14 residues. J lost 7 bases, V lost 5 bases, and 9 bases had no gene match.

The chain joins TRBV2 to TRBJ2-3; 9 nucleotides agree with TRBD2. J was trimmed by 1 base and V by 3 bases; bases with no gene match: 5. The CDR3 spans 16 residues. The germline gives CDR1 SNHLY, CDR2 FYNNEI. The CDR3 loop is CASSENEREGTDTQYF. The CDR3, as DNA: TGTGCCAGCAGTGAGAACGAGCGGGAGGGCACAGATACGCAGTATTTT. Full variable domain (rest looked up from reference TRBV2 and TRBJ2-3): EPEVTQTPSHQVTQMGQEVILRCVPISNHLYFYWYRQILGQKVEFLVSFYNNEISEKSEIFDDQFSVERPDGSNFTLKIRSTKLEDSAMYFCASSENEREGTDTQYFGPGTRLTVL.

The V gene is TRBV6-5, the J gene TRBJ2-1; TRBD1 matches 10 bases. With V trimmed by 6 bases and J by 7 bases, 9 bases remained unmatched. This CDR3 has 15 amino acids. Looked up from germline, CDR1 is MNHEY and CDR2 is SVGAGI. The CDR3 loop reads CASRPGTGALNEQFF. CDR3 bases: TGTGCCAGCAGACCCGGGACAGGGGCCCTTAATGAGCAGTTCTTC.

The CDR3 region is CASSRNGGTEAFF. The CDR3 DNA reads as TGTGCCAGCAGCCGAAACGGGGGGACTGAAGCTTTCTTT. This chain uses TRBV28 with TRBJ1-1; D perhaps matches TRBD1 (5 bases). The CDR3 loop spans 13 amino acids. The germline gives CDR1 MDHEN, CDR2 SYDVKM. Trimming cost V 6 bases and J 5 bases, with 13 bases left between them. Based on the CDR3 plus reference TRBV28 and TRBJ1-1, the full variable domain is DVKVTQSSRYLVKRTGEKVFLECVQDMDHENMFWYRQDPGLGLRLIYFSYDVKMKEKGDIPEGYSVSREKKERFSLILESASTNQTSMYLCASSRNGGTEAFFGQGTRLTVV.

The chain joins TRBV15 to TRBJ1-4, with a tentative D call TRBD1 (5 bases). The CDR3 covers 13 residues. Germline CDR1 and CDR2: LNHNV and YYDKDF (reference sequence). The V gene lost 2 bases and the J gene lost 8 bases, with 9 bases spanning the gap. CDR3 sequence: CATSRFKGEKLFF. The CDR3, as DNA: TGTGCCACCAGCAGATTTAAGGGGGAAAAACTGTTTTTT.

This chain uses TRBV9 with TRBJ2-7, with D maybe TRBD2 (5 bases). This CDR3 comprises 13 residues. Germline loops: CDR1 SGDLS, CDR2 YYNGEE. V was shortened by 0 bases and J by 3 bases, with 7 bases between the two germline ends. The CDR3 DNA reads TGTGCCAGCAGCGTAGACGGGGTCTACGAGCAGTACTTC. Translation: CASSVDGVYEQYF.